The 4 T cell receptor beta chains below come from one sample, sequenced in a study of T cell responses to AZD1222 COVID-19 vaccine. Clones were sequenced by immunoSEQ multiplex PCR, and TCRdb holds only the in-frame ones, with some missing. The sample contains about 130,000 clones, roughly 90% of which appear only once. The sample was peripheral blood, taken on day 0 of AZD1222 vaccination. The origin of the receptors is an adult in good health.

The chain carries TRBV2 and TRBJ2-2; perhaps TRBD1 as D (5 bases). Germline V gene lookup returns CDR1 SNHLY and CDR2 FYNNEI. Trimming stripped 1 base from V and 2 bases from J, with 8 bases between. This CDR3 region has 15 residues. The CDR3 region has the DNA TGTGCCAGCAGTGAAGTTGACAGAAACACCGGGGAGCTGTTTTTT. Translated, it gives CASSEVDRNTGELFF.

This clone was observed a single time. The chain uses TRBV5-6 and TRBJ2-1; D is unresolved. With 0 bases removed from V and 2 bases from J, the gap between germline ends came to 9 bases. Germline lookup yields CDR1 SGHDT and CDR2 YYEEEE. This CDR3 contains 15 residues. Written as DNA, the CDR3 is TGTGCCAGCAGCTTGGCTGGCCCCCCCTACAATGAGCAGTTCTTC. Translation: CASSLAGPPYNEQFF.

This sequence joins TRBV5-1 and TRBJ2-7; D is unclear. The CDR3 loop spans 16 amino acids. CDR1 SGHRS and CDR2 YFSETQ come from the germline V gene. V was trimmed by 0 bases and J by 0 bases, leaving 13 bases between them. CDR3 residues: CASSLEGILSSYEQYF. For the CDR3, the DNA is TGCGCCAGCAGCTTGGAAGGGATCCTAAGCTCCTACGAGCAGTACTTC.

The CDR3 sequence: CSVLARGPLGSEKLFF. The DNA of the CDR3 is TGCAGCGTTCTGGCCCGGGGCCCTCTCGGGAGTGAAAAACTGTTTTTT. V gene TRBV29-1 combines with J gene TRBJ1-4; possible D gene TRBD1, 5 bases. The CDR3 covers 16 residues. V gave up 5 bases and J gave up 7 bases, with 23 bases separating them. Germline-derived CDR1 and CDR2 are SQVTM and ANQGSEA.